These T cell receptor beta chains were read from a single sample in a study of shared T cell receptors in the human thymus. Libraries were prepared by immunoSEQ multiplex PCR; TCRdb keeps only in-frame clonotypes and omits some of them. The table records hundreds of thousands of clones, about 90% of them present only once. These same records also appear under a second study, on human thymus T cells.

Material for sequencing was thymocytes. The source is a boy under two years old with a congenital heart defect. CDR3s include the opening cysteine and the closing phenylalanine or tryptophan. A D gene is named only where the DNA matches it firmly. A row's size may be missing; if present it is once, few, many or a size class.

J gene,D gene,V gene,clone size,CDR3 DNA,CDR3 protein
TRBJ2-7,TRBD1,TRBV4-1,.,TGCGCCAGCAGCCAGCCGGGACAGGGGGCCTACGAGCAGTACTTC,CASSQPGQGAYEQYF
TRBJ2-7,TRBD1,TRBV4-3,.,TGCGCCAGCAGCCAGAGGGACAGGGGAGACTACGAGCAGTACTTC,CASSQRDRGDYEQYF
TRBJ2-3,TRBD1,TRBV5-4,.,TGTGCCAGCAGCCCAGGGTATGTAGGGGGCGGCACAGATACGCAGTATTTT,CASSPGYVGGGTDTQYF
TRBJ2-7,.,TRBV6-1,.,TGTGCCAGCAGTGACACAGACTACGAGCAGTACTTC,CASSDTDYEQYF
TRBJ2-1,TRBD2,TRBV10-2,.,TGCGCCATCAAGACTAGCGGGAGTTCGAATGAGCAGTTCTTC,CAIKTSGSSNEQFF
TRBJ1-4,.,TRBV6-6,few,TGTGCCAGCAGGAAGGAGAATGAAAAACTGTTTTTT,CASRKENEKLFF
TRBJ2-7,TRBD1,TRBV4-1,few,TGCGCCAGCAGCCAAACTCCAGGGGGCGGGGAGCAGTACTTC,CASSQTPGGGEQYF
TRBJ2-1,TRBD2,TRBV25-1,.,TGTGCCGGCAGCGGTCGCGGGAGGATCTCCTACAATGAGCAGTTCTTC,CAGSGRGRISYNEQFF
TRBJ2-3,TRBD2,TRBV2,.,TGTGCCAGCAGAGCCAGCGGGGGAGAGGGAGATACGCAGTATTTT,CASRASGGEGDTQYF
TRBJ1-2,.,TRBV21-1,.,TGTGCCAGCAGCAAAGCACAGGGGGTTATTTACCCCTATGGCTACACCTTC,CASSKAQGVIYPYGYTF
TRBJ1-1,.,TRBV7-2,.,TGTGCCAGCAGCTTTGGTAGAAGTGGGAACACTGAAGCTTTCTTT,CASSFGRSGNTEAFF
TRBJ1-5,TRBD1,TRBV18,.,TGTGCCAGCTCACCACGGACAGGGAGCAATCAGCCCCAGCATTTT,CASSPRTGSNQPQHF
TRBJ1-1,.,TRBV5-1,.,TGCGCCAGCAGCCTATCTCGAGACACAGGGCGGCTGACTGAAGCTTTCTTT,CASSLSRDTGRLTEAFF
TRBJ1-3,.,TRBV14,.,TGTGCCAGCAGCCAAGTTTTCGGTGTTGCCGGAAACACCATATATTTT,CASSQVFGVAGNTIYF
TRBJ1-4,TRBD1,TRBV9,.,TGTGCCAGCAGCGCCAGTCGGACAGGGGAAAAACTGTTTTTT,CASSASRTGEKLFF
TRBJ2-1,.,TRBV12-1,.,TGTGCCAGCAGCTCTTTAGCGGGCCCCTACAATGAGCAGTTCTTC,CASSSLAGPYNEQFF
TRBJ1-1,TRBD1,TRBV9,.,TGTGCCAGCAGCGAGGGGGACAGGGTCACCATGAACACTGAAGCTTTCTTT,CASSEGDRVTMNTEAFF
TRBJ1-5,.,TRBV28,few,TGTGCCAGCAGGCGGCTCAGCAATCAGCCCCAGCATTTT,CASRRLSNQPQHF
TRBJ1-1,TRBD1,TRBV18,.,TGTGCCAGCTCACCACCCGGACAGGGGAGCATGAACACTGAAGCTTTCTTT,CASSPPGQGSMNTEAFF
TRBJ2-7,.,TRBV7-3,.,TGTGCCAGCAGCTTTCACCCGCCAGCGGATCTTAGCTCCTACGAGCAGTACTTC,CASSFHPPADLSSYEQYF
TRBJ2-1,TRBD2,TRBV27,.,TGTGCCAGCAGTTGTCGGACTAGCGGGGGGGCCTACAATGAGCAGTTCTTC,CASSCRTSGGAYNEQFF
TRBJ2-1,TRBD2,TRBV30,.,TGTGCCTGGAGTGTACCCCCCGGGGGGGCTTACAATGAGCAGTTCTTC,CAWSVPPGGAYNEQFF